The 30 T cell receptor beta chains below come from one sample, sequenced in a study of CD8+ T cells in alopecia areata (dated by TCRdb to between 2018 and 2020). Explained via the paper, the time point label denotes: around 26 weeks on oral tofacitinib. The treatment or condition label, read with the paper, signifies: oral pan-JAK inhibitor, 5-10 mg twice daily. Receptor libraries were prepared by the immunoSEQ multiplex PCR assay. RNA was extracted from all samples and reverse transcribed into cDNA as template for TCR sequencing. TCRdb carries this immuneACCESS record with in-frame sequences only. Its versions omit some clonotypes, under half of them owing to an unresolved V gene in the studies checked, with the rest unexplained. The table for this sample lists some 180,000 clones; about 48% of them were counted only once. 9.5% to 14% of the sample rests with the top ten. This sample comprised CD8+ T cells sorted from blood, obtained at week 24, from a patient treated with tofacitinib. These receptors came from a human donor with alopecia areata.

There are many counts of this clone. The gene calls are TRBV7-8 and TRBJ2-7; no definite D call. The CDR3 consists of 14 residues. The V gene lost 2 bases and the J gene lost 2 bases, with 10 bases spanning the gap. Germline V gene lookup returns CDR1 SGHVS and CDR2 FQNEAQ. The CDR3 DNA is TGTGCCAGCAGCTTACTCGGAAGGGCCTACGAGCAGTACTTC. Amino acids: CASSLLGRAYEQYF.

This clone was seen once. The chain has TRBV5-1 and TRBJ1-1; D perhaps matches TRBD1 (6 bases). Germline CDR1 SGHRS, CDR2 YFSETQ. This CDR3 has 12 residues. Between the trimmed V and J ends, which lost 4 bases and 5 bases, there was a span of 9 bases. The CDR3 sequence: CASSPGQTEAFF. Written as DNA, the CDR3 is TGCGCCAGCAGCCCCGGACAGACTGAAGCTTTCTTT.

The chain combines TRBV27 with TRBJ2-1, with D possibly matching TRBD1 (6 bases). There are 13 residues in the CDR3. Germline loops: CDR1 MNHEY, CDR2 SMNVEV (reference sequence). V gave up 6 bases and J gave up 2 bases, with 8 bases separating them. The CDR3 is CASSWDTYNEQFF. In DNA, the CDR3 is TGTGCCAGCAGCTGGGACACCTACAATGAGCAGTTCTTC.

The chain has TRBV7-9 and TRBJ2-7; tentative D call: TRBD1 (6 bases). The V gene lost 5 bases and the J gene lost 1 base, with 12 bases spanning the gap. CDR1 and CDR2 (germline): SEHNR, FQNEAQ (reference sequence). The CDR3 consists of 14 residues. Written as DNA, the CDR3 is TGTGCCAGCAGCCCCTCCCAGGGGTCCTACGAGCAGTACTTC. Encoded protein: CASSPSQGSYEQYF.

The CDR3 loop is CAWSVGNSNQPQHF. CDR3 in DNA: TGTGCCTGGAGTGTGGGGAATAGCAATCAGCCCCAGCATTTT. The chain has TRBV30 and TRBJ1-5; D gene unclear. Germline V gene sequence: CDR1 GTSNPN, CDR2 SVGIG (reference sequence). V was clipped by 0 bases and J by 0 bases, with 6 bases between them. The CDR3 length is 14 residues.

V and J are TRBV29-1 and TRBJ1-2; a weak D match, TRBD1 (5 bases). This CDR3 region has 15 residues. Per germline, CDR1 SQVTM and CDR2 ANQGSEA. V lost 6 bases to trimming and J lost 5 bases, with 22 bases between them. The CDR3, as DNA: TGCAGCGTCCCCCCCAATAGGGGAGTAACGTATGGCTACACCTTC. Amino acids: CSVPPNRGVTYGYTF.

The chain is built from TRBV13 and TRBJ1-2; D gene uncertain. The CDR3 is 12 amino acids. Deletions cut 2 bases from V and 8 bases from J, with 9 bases between. CDR1 and CDR2 (germline): PRHDT, FYEKMQ (reference sequence). The CDR3 sequence: CASSLRTLGYTF. The CDR3 DNA sequence: TGTGCCAGCAGCTTAAGAACTTTAGGCTACACCTTC.

This clone came up a few times. J is TRBJ2-7 and V is TRBV29-1, with 9 bases aligning to TRBD1. The CDR3 spans 15 residues. With V trimmed by 6 bases and J by 4 bases, 13 bases remained unmatched. Per germline, CDR1 SQVTM and CDR2 ANQGSEA. The CDR3 here is CSVATITGGEYEQYF. For the CDR3, the DNA is TGCAGCGTAGCCACTATTACAGGGGGCGAATACGAGCAGTACTTC.

This clone was counted a few times. The genes are TRBV25-1 and TRBJ1-5; possibly TRBD1 for D (5 bases). CDR3 length: 12 amino acids. Trimming removed 4 bases from V and 4 bases from J, with 5 bases in between. Germline V CDR1 and CDR2: MGHDK, SYGVNS. The DNA for the CDR3 is TGTGCCAGCAGTGGGGGGAATCAGCCCCAGCATTTT. Amino acids: CASSGGNQPQHF.

The chain joins TRBV7-2 to TRBJ2-3; maybe TRBD2 (5 bases). The CDR3 spans 14 residues. Between the trimmed V and J ends, which lost 2 bases and 0 bases, there was a span of 6 bases. Germline CDR1 reads SGHTA; CDR2 reads FQGNSA. CDR3 coding DNA: TGTGCCAGCAGCTTACGGGGAAGCACAGATACGCAGTATTTT. Amino acid sequence: CASSLRGSTDTQYF. The full variable domain, with the rest looked up from reference TRBV7-2 and TRBJ2-3, is GAGVSQSPSNKVTEKGKDVELRCDPISGHTALYWYRQSLGQGLEFLIYFQGNSAPDKSGLPSDRFSAERTGGSVSTLTIQRTQQEDSAVYLCASSLRGSTDTQYFGPGTRLTVL.

The chain uses TRBV21-1 and TRBJ1-6; the D call in the table, TRBD1, was not verified against the DNA. TRBV21-1 is classified as a pseudogene. CDR3 length equals 13 residues. Here the CDR3 DNA reads TGTGCCAGCAGCAAAGTGGGCTTGTCACCCCTCCACTTT. Its translation: CASSKVGLSPLHF.

This clone was counted only a few times. V usage is TRBV5-4 and J usage is TRBJ2-1; unclear D gene. The CDR3 length is 14 residues. The V gene's germline CDR1 is SGHNT and CDR2 YYREEE (reference sequence). Trimming cost V 0 bases and J 5 bases, with 9 bases left between them. CDR3 region: CASSLGDVDNEQFF. The CDR3 DNA is TGTGCCAGCAGCTTGGGTGACGTGGACAATGAGCAGTTCTTC.

This clone was seen only a few times. The chain couples TRBV10-2 to TRBJ1-1; D is undetermined. CDR1 WSHSY and CDR2 SAAADI come from the germline V gene. This CDR3 has 12 amino acids. With 2 bases removed from V and 4 bases from J, the gap between germline ends came to 5 bases. The CDR3 loop is CASSERSTEAFF. CDR3 nucleotides: TGCGCCAGCAGTGAGAGGTCCACTGAAGCTTTCTTT.

This chain joins TRBV11-2 and TRBJ1-5; no definite D call. Germline assignment: CDR1 SGHAT and CDR2 FQNNGV. The CDR3 is made up of 12 amino acids. V lost 5 bases and J 7 bases, leaving 9 bases between the germline ends. CDR3 sequence reads: CASSTEGQPQHF. The CDR3 bases are TGTGCCAGCAGCACCGAGGGCCAGCCCCAGCATTTT.

The chain is built from TRBV7-3 and TRBJ1-6, with D tentatively TRBD1 (5 bases). CDR1 and CDR2 from the germline V gene are SGHTA and FQGTGA. The CDR3 loop spans 15 amino acids. The V gene lost 2 bases and the J gene lost 7 bases, with 12 bases spanning the gap. The CDR3 bases are TGTGCCAGCAGCTTAGGTGGGGCGAAGAATTCACCCCTCCACTTT. It is translated as CASSLGGAKNSPLHF.

Regarding this clone: The same CDR3 is also encoded by other DNA sequences in this sample. The chain couples TRBV15 to TRBJ1-5; D ambiguous. The V end lost 0 bases, the J end lost 6 bases, and 6 bases lay between the germline ends. The CDR3 covers 13 residues. Germline values: CDR1 LNHNV, CDR2 YYDKDF (reference sequence). CDR3 bases: TGTGCCACCAGCAGAGATCGGGGTCAGCCCCAGCATTTT. Protein sequence: CATSRDRGQPQHF.

This rearrangement joins TRBV6-5 to TRBJ1-2; a possible D gene is TRBD1 (5 bases). With 6 bases removed from V and 1 base from J, the gap between germline ends came to 15 bases. CDR1 MNHEY and CDR2 SVGAGI come from the germline V gene. The CDR3 sequence is 15 residues long. CDR3 sequence (DNA): TGTGCCAGCAGCCGACAGAACAACGATAACTATGGCTACACCTTC. It yields the protein CASSRQNNDNYGYTF.

In this sample, this clone turned up a few times. Additional DNA sequences in this sample encode the identical CDR3. This sequence joins TRBV14 and TRBJ1-2; 9 bases fit TRBD1. The CDR3 loop spans 13 amino acids. Germline V lookup: CDR1 SGHDN, CDR2 FVKESK. The V segment lost 3 bases and the J segment 6 bases; nucleotides outside the gene matches: 2. The CDR3 DNA follows: TGTGCCAGCAGCCATTGGACAGGGGATGGCTACACCTTC. This sequence encodes CASSHWTGDGYTF.

There are a few counts of this clone. The V and J genes are TRBV7-6 and TRBJ2-3; tentatively, D is TRBD1 (6 bases). The CDR3 spans 15 residues. The germline gives CDR1 SGHVS, CDR2 FNYEAQ. Trimming removed 6 bases at V and 1 base at J, with 14 bases between. The CDR3 bases are TGTGCCAGCAGGAAACAGGGAGATCGCACAGATACGCAGTATTTT. As protein: CASRKQGDRTDTQYF.

This clone was seen a few times. This chain links TRBV19 with TRBJ2-1, with 7 positions matching TRBD2. CDR1 and CDR2 from the germline V gene are LNHDA and SQIVND (reference sequence). V was clipped by 5 bases and J by 4 bases; unmatched bases: 8. This CDR3 is 15 amino acids long. This CDR3 reads CASSDSLAAYNEQFF. DNA of the CDR3: TGTGCCAGTAGTGATTCCCTAGCGGCGTACAATGAGCAGTTCTTC.

About this clone itself: Other DNA sequences in this sample translate to the same CDR3. Written as DNA, the CDR3 is TGTGCCAGCAGCGTAGGTTCAAATGAGCAGTTCTTC. Its translation is CASSVGSNEQFF. The genes are TRBV9 and TRBJ2-1; no clear D gene. The CDR3 loop spans 12 amino acids. The ends were cut back, 0 bases at V and 7 bases at J, with 5 bases in the middle. The germline CDR1 and CDR2 sequences are SGDLS and YYNGEE.

The CDR3 nucleotides read TGTGCCAGCAAAGAGGGCTCTGGAAACACCATATATTTT. It specifies CASKEGSGNTIYF. This rearrangement joins TRBV2 to TRBJ1-3, with unresolved D. The V and J ends lost 7 bases and 0 bases respectively, with 7 bases between them. The germline V gene encodes CDR1 SNHLY and CDR2 FYNNEI. This CDR3 comprises 13 residues.

The rearrangement uses TRBV30 and TRBJ2-7, with 9 bases identical to TRBD1. With 4 bases clipped from V and 6 bases from J, the junction kept 7 bases outside the gene matches. Germline values: CDR1 GTSNPN, CDR2 SVGIG (reference sequence). This CDR3 region has 13 residues. CDR3 residues: CAWNLDRGGEQYF. The CDR3 DNA reads TGTGCCTGGAACCTGGACAGGGGCGGCGAGCAGTACTTC. Based on the CDR3 plus reference TRBV30 and TRBJ2-7, the full variable domain is SQTIHQWPATLVQPVGSPLSLECTVEGTSNPNLYWYRQAAGRGLQLLFYSVGIGQISSEVPQNLSASRPQDRQFILSSKKLLLSDSGFYLCAWNLDRGGEQYFGPGTRLTVT.

The chain is built from TRBV10-2 and TRBJ2-1; the match to TRBD1 covers 9 bases. CDR3 length equals 14 residues. V dropped 8 bases and J dropped 3; count of bases not matched to a gene: 5. Germline loops: CDR1 WSHSY, CDR2 SAAADI. CDR3 coding DNA: TGCGCCAGCGGGGACAGGGATCTCTACAATGAGCAGTTCTTC. Encoded protein: CASGDRDLYNEQFF.

The table lists this clone with a few counts. This chain joins TRBV25-1 and TRBJ2-1, with 10 bases lining up with TRBD2. From germline, CDR1 is MGHDK and CDR2 SYGVNS. V lost 2 bases to trimming and J lost 3 bases; unmatched junction nucleotides: 1. The CDR3 extends over 15 amino acids. Here the CDR3 reads CASSEGLADYNEQFF. The CDR3 nucleotides read TGTGCCAGCAGTGAAGGACTAGCGGACTACAATGAGCAGTTCTTC.

The chain couples TRBV4-3 to TRBJ2-4; a weak D match, TRBD1 (6 bases). The CDR3 totals 15 residues. Trimming left V 1 base short and J 6 bases short, with 13 bases between. Germline CDR1 reads LGHNA; CDR2 reads YSLEER. CDR3: CASSQGATGSNIQYF. The CDR3 bases are TGCGCCAGCAGCCAAGGAGCTACAGGGTCAAACATTCAGTACTTC.

The chain uses TRBV13 and TRBJ2-7, with 10 bases fitting TRBD1. This CDR3 contains 18 residues. The germline CDR1 and CDR2 sequences are PRHDT and FYEKMQ (reference sequence). Germline trimming cut 5 bases from V and 2 bases from J; bases unmatched to any gene: 15. In nucleotides, the CDR3 is TGTGCCAGCAGCCTATTAATGAACCGGGACAGGGGAACCTACGAGCAGTACTTC. It encodes CASSLLMNRDRGTYEQYF.

This clone is a singleton in its sample. The chain recombines TRBV11-2 with TRBJ1-1; D might be TRBD1 (5 bases). The germline V gene has CDR1 SGHAT and CDR2 FQNNGV. Trimming removed 3 bases at V and 4 bases at J, with 9 bases between. This CDR3 has 13 residues. The CDR3 sequence: CASSLGRTTEAFF. The CDR3 nucleotides are TGTGCCAGCAGCTTGGGACGGACCACTGAAGCTTTCTTT.

The J gene is TRBJ2-7, the V gene TRBV15; 7 nucleotides line up with TRBD1. The V segment lost 4 bases and the J segment 5 bases; nucleotides outside the gene matches: 11. The CDR3 has 15 amino acids. CDR1 LNHNV and CDR2 YYDKDF come from the germline V gene (reference sequence). CDR3 sequence (DNA): TGTGCCACCAGCATGGTCGGGCAGGGGGTCGACGAGCAGTACTTC. Encoded protein: CATSMVGQGVDEQYF.

This clone was seen more than once but under ten times. The chain uses TRBV29-1 and TRBJ2-7; 8 bases map to TRBD1. The CDR3 totals 12 residues. Germline CDR1 SQVTM, CDR2 ANQGSEA. The J segment lost 7 bases and the V segment lost 6 bases, leaving 8 bases of the junction unmatched. The CDR3 loop is CSVGGQGGEQYF. CDR3 nucleotide sequence: TGCAGCGTAGGTGGACAGGGTGGGGAGCAGTACTTC.